Shown below are 11 T cell receptor beta chains from a single sample sequenced in a study of blood T cell repertoires in COVID-19. Measured with immunoSEQ multiplex PCR; TCRdb has only the in-frame clones, and not every one. Of about 210,000 clones in the sample, about 85% were seen once. Sequenced sample: peripheral blood. The receptors shown here come from a man aged 40-49 years with acute or convalescent COVID-19.

The V call is TRBV19, the J call TRBJ2-3, with 12 positions matching TRBD2. CDR3 length: 14 amino acids. With V trimmed by 6 bases and J by 8 bases, 6 bases remained unmatched. Germline loops: CDR1 LNHDA, CDR2 SQIVND (reference sequence). Here the CDR3 reads CASRISSGRATQYF. The CDR3, as DNA: TGTGCCAGTAGAATATCTAGCGGGAGGGCTACGCAGTATTTT.

The chain recombines TRBV7-9 with TRBJ1-6, with 8 bases that match TRBD1. Trimming took 4 bases from V and 8 from J; bases not matched to a gene: 13. The CDR3 extends over 17 amino acids. Germline CDR1 reads SEHNR; CDR2 reads FQNEAQ (reference sequence). The CDR3 bases are TGTGCCAGCAGCTCACCCACAACAGGGGGAACATATTCACCCCTCCACTTT. It codes for CASSSPTTGGTYSPLHF.

The rearrangement links TRBV11-2 to TRBJ1-1; D might be TRBD1 (5 bases). Germline-derived CDR1 and CDR2 are SGHAT and FQNNGV. The CDR3 is 13 residues long. Between the trimmed V and J ends, which lost 4 bases and 5 bases, there was a span of 11 bases. The CDR3 spells CASSWGVSTEAFF. The CDR3 DNA reads as TGTGCCAGCAGCTGGGGGGTTTCGACTGAAGCTTTCTTT. Complete variable domain (other parts from reference TRBV11-2 and TRBJ1-1): EAGVAQSPRYKIIEKRQSVAFWCNPISGHATLYWYQQILGQGPKLLIQFQNNGVVDDSQLPKDRFSAERLKGVDSTLKIQPAKLEDSAVYLCASSWGVSTEAFFGQGTRLTVV.

V and J are TRBV19 and TRBJ2-7; D may be TRBD1 (6 bases). Germline lookup yields CDR1 LNHDA and CDR2 SQIVND (reference sequence). The CDR3 covers 15 residues. Between the trimmed V and J ends, which lost 3 bases and 2 bases, there was a span of 14 bases. CDR3 coding DNA: TGTGCCAGTAGTATCAGGGGACAACGGACCTACGAGCAGTACTTC. This encodes CASSIRGQRTYEQYF.

V is TRBV10-1 and J is TRBJ2-1, with D possibly TRBD1 on 5 matching bases. The CDR3 has 14 amino acids. CDR1 and CDR2 from the germline V gene are WNHNN and SYGVQD (reference sequence). V lost 7 bases and J lost 5, with 15 bases in between. The CDR3 is CASNTGLGHNEQFF. The CDR3, as DNA: TGCGCCAGCAACACAGGCCTGGGGCACAATGAGCAGTTCTTC.

The chain links TRBV6-5 to TRBJ1-2, with D hard to call. Germline lookup yields CDR1 MNHEY and CDR2 SVGAGI. This CDR3 spans 11 amino acids. V lost 6 bases to trimming and J lost 2 bases, with 4 bases between them. The CDR3 region has the DNA TGTGCCAGCAGACTAAACTATGGCTACACCTTC. Translating it yields CASRLNYGYTF.

This chain joins TRBV6-5 and TRBJ1-2; D gene ambiguous. The CDR3 has 14 residues. V shed 9 bases and J shed 4 bases, with 18 bases lying between them. CDR1 is MNHEY, CDR2 SVGAGI, per germline. The CDR3 DNA sequence: TGTGCCAGTACACCGGACGGAGGCCTCTATGGCTACACCTTC. Its protein product is CASTPDGGLYGYTF.

The chain recombines TRBV29-1 with TRBJ1-2; D not certain. The V gene lost 0 bases and the J gene lost 1 base, with 6 bases spanning the gap. CDR1 and CDR2 (germline): SQVTM, ANQGSEA. The CDR3 contains 13 residues. The CDR3 nucleotides read TGCAGCGTTGAAGATCCTAATAACTATGGCTACACCTTC. It translates to CSVEDPNNYGYTF.

The chain combines TRBV29-1 with TRBJ2-1; no reliable D call. The germline gives CDR1 SQVTM, CDR2 ANQGSEA. Trimming cost V 4 bases and J 8 bases, with 6 bases left between them. This CDR3 is 10 amino acids long. Here the CDR3 reads CSVVSYEQFF. CDR3 sequence (DNA): TGCAGCGTTGTCTCGTATGAGCAGTTCTTC.

The chain combines TRBV21-1 with TRBJ2-7; the table names TRBD1, a call not compared with the DNA. TRBV21-1 counts as a pseudogene. The CDR3 is made up of 17 amino acids. The CDR3 here is CASSKALQGWSSYEQYF. Here the CDR3 DNA reads TGTGCCAGCAGCAAAGCACTACAGGGATGGAGCTCCTACGAGCAGTACTTC.

The gene calls are TRBV2 and TRBJ2-5; 9 positions match TRBD2. This CDR3 is 13 amino acids long. The germline gives CDR1 SNHLY, CDR2 FYNNEI. This CDR3 reads CAASGGTGQTQYF. CDR3 nucleotides: TGTGCGGCGAGCGGGGGGACGGGTCAGACCCAGTACTTC.